This T cell receptor (beta chain) was observed in a study of shared clonotypes between healthy human individuals. The wider study: The donors, a couple of women and three men, were aged 18 to 49. Whole-study results and caveats: Non-shared clonotypes were found to have lower generation probabilities than the clonotypes that were shared by all four of the sorted-subset donors.

Points on this clone: Its antigen is not identified.

The genomic DNA of each subset was split evenly across several immunoSEQ plates. Data came from immunoSEQ multiplex PCR; TCRdb stores just in-frame clones and leaves some out. In the table there are 600,000 to 800,000 clones, just under 75% of which are singletons. All the donors were Caucasian adults who lived in Nashville, Tennessee. CDR3 length: 16 residues. V lost 1 base to trimming and J lost 13 bases; unmatched junction nucleotides: 15. Per germline, CDR1 SGHRS and CDR2 YFSETQ. Sequenced sample: memory CD4+ T cells sorted from blood. The subset denotes: CD45RA-negative fraction. The rearrangement joins TRBV5-1 to TRBJ2-1, with 9 bases fitting TRBD2. The origin of this receptor is a woman under 40 in good health. The CDR3 region has the DNA TGCGCCAGCAGCTTGAGTCTGATTGATAGCGGGAGCGTACAGTTCTTC. Amino acids: CASSLSLIDSGSVQFF.